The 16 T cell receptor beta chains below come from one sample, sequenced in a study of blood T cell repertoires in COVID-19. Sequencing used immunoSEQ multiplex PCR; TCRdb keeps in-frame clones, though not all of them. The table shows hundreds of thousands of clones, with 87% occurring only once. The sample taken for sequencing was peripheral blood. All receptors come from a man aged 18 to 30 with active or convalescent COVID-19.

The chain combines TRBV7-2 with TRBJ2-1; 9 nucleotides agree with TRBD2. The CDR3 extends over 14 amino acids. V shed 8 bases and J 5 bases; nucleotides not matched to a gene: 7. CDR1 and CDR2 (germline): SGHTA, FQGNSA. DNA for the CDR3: TGTGCCAGCCGACGTCTAGCGGGACACAATGAGCAGTTCTTC. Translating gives CASRRLAGHNEQFF.

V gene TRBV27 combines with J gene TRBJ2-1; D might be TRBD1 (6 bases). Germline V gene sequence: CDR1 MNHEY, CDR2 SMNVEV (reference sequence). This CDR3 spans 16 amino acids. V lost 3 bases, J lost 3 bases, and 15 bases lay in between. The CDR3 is CASSFSQGEHYNEQFF. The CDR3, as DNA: TGTGCCAGCAGTTTTTCACAGGGTGAGCACTACAATGAGCAGTTCTTC.

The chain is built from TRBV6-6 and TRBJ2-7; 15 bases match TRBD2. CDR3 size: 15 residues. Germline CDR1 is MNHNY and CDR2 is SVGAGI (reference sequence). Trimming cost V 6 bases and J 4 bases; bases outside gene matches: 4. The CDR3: CASRGLAGGSYEQYF. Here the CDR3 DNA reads TGTGCCAGCAGGGGACTAGCGGGAGGATCTTACGAGCAGTACTTC.

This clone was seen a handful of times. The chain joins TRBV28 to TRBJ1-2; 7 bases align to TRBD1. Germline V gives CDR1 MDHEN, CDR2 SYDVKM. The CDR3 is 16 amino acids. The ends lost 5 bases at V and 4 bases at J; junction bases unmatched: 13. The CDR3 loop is CASSAWTGSIPYGYTF. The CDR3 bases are TGTGCCAGCAGTGCTTGGACAGGCTCCATCCCCTATGGCTACACCTTC.

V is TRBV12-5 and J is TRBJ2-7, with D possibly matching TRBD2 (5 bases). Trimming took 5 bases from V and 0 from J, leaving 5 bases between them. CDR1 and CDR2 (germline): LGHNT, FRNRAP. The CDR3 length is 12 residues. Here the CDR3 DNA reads TGTGCTAGTGGTGACTACTCCTACGAGCAGTACTTC. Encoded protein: CASGDYSYEQYF.

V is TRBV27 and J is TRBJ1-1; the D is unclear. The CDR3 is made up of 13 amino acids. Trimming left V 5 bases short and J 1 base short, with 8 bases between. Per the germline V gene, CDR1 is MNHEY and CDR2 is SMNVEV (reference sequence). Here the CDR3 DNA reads TGTGCCAGCAGTCCGTCGGGGAACACTGAAGCTTTCTTT. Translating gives CASSPSGNTEAFF.

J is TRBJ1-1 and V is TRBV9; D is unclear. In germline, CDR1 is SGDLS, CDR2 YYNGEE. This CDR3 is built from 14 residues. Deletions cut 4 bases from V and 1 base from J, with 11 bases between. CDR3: CASSKFAGNTEAFF. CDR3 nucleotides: TGTGCCAGCAGCAAATTTGCAGGGAACACTGAAGCTTTCTTT.

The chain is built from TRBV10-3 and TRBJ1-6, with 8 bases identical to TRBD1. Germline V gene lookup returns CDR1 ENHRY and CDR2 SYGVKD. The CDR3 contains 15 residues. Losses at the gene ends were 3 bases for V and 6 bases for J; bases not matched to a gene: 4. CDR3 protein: CAISDQTGGNSPLHF. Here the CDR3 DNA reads TGTGCCATCAGTGATCAAACAGGGGGTAATTCACCCCTCCACTTT.

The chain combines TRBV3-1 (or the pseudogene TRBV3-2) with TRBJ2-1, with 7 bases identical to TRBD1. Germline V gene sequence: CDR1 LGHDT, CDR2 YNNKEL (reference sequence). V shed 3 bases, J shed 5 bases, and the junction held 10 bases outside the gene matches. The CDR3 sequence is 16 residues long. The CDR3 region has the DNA TGTGCCAGCAGCCACCTTCGAGGACAGGTGGACAATGAGCAGTTCTTC. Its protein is CASSHLRGQVDNEQFF.

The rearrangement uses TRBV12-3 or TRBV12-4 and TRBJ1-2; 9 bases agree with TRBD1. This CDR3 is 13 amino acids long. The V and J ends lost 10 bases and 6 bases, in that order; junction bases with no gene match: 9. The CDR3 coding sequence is TGTGCCATCCCGGGACAGGGCCTCAATGGCTACACCTTC. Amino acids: CAIPGQGLNGYTF.

The CDR3 DNA reads TGTGCCAGCAGTTTATTAAACGGGGCGGGAGTAACAGATACGCAGTATTTT. As protein: CASSLLNGAGVTDTQYF. V usage is TRBV27 and J usage is TRBJ2-3; 7 bases fit TRBD2. The V gene end was trimmed by 1 base and the J gene end by 3 bases; junction bases not matched to a gene: 10. The CDR3 is made up of 17 amino acids. The germline V gene has CDR1 MNHEY and CDR2 SMNVEV (reference sequence).

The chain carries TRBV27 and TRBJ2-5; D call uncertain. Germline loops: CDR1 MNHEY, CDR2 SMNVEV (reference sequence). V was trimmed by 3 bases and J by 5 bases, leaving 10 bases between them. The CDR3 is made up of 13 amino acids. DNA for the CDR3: TGTGCCAGCAGTTTGAGGCCAAGTGAGACCCAGTACTTC. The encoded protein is CASSLRPSETQYF.

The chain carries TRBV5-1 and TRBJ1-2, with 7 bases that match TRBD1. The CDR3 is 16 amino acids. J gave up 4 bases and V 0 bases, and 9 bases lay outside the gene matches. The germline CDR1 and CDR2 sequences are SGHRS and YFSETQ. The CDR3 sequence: CASSLGDSDFGYGYTF. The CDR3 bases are TGCGCCAGCAGCTTGGGGGACAGTGACTTTGGCTATGGCTACACCTTC. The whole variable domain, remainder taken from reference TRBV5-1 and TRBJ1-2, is KAGVTQTPRYLIKTRGQQVTLSCSPISGHRSVSWYQQTPGQGLQFLFEYFSETQRNKGNFPGRFSGRQFSNSRSEMNVSTLELGDSALYLCASSLGDSDFGYGYTFGSGTRLTVV.

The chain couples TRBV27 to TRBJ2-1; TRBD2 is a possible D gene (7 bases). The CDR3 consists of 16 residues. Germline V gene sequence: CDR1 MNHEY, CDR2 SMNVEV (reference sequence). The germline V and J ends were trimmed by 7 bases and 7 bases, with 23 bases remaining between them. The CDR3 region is CASTPGLGGAGNEQFF. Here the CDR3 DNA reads TGTGCCAGCACCCCGGGGTTAGGGGGGGCCGGGAATGAGCAGTTCTTC.

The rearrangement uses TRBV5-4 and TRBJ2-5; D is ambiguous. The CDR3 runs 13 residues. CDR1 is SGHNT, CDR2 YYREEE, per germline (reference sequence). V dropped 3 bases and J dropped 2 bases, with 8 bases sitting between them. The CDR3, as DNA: TGTGCCAGCAGCTCCTACCCGCAAGAGACCCAGTACTTC. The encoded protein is CASSSYPQETQYF.

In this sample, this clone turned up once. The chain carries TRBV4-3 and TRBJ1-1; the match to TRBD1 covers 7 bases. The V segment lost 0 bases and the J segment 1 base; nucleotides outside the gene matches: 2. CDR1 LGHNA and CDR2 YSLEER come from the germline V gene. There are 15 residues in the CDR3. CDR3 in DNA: TGCGCCAGCAGCCAAGACAGACAGGGGAACACTGAAGCTTTCTTT. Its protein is CASSQDRQGNTEAFF.